The rows below give T cell receptor beta chains drawn from one sample of a study of shared clonotypes between healthy human individuals. Here immunoSEQ multiplex PCR was the method, and the copy in TCRdb shows in-frame clones only, minus some. The repertoire includes about 480,000 clones, over 75% of them detected once, and about an eighth sits in the top ten. The sample consisted of PBMCs. Source of these receptors: a woman in her thirties or forties in good health. Some clones in this sample may be carry-over from other donors' samples. Both conserved end residues are part of each CDR3. A D gene is named only where the DNA matches it firmly. The size of a clone is reported for some rows only, either as once, few or many, or as a class for expanded clones.

v_call	j_call	clone_size	d_call	cdr3_aa	cdr3_nt
TRBV10-3	TRBJ1-2	.	.	CAITGIGANYGYTF	TGTGCCATCACGGGAATTGGCGCTAACTATGGCTACACCTTC
TRBV13	TRBJ2-7	.	.	CASSLNSVYEQYF	TGTGCCAGCAGCTTAAACTCCGTGTACGAGCAGTACTTC
TRBV5-1	TRBJ2-1	.	.	CASSSGAGFYNEQFF	TGCGCCAGCAGCTCCGGGGCAGGGTTCTACAATGAGCAGTTCTTC
TRBV5-3	TRBJ2-3	.	TRBD2	CARSSFASGSLSTDTQYF	TGTGCCAGAAGCTCCTTCGCTAGCGGGAGTCTAAGCACAGATACGCAGTATTTT
TRBV27	TRBJ2-1	.	TRBD1	CASNPDRPGNEQFF	TGTGCCAGCAACCCGGACAGGCCGGGCAATGAGCAGTTCTTC
TRBV7-9	TRBJ1-5	.	TRBD1	CASSSGGLNQPQHF	TGTGCCAGCAGCTCAGGGGGCCTCAATCAGCCCCAGCATTTT
TRBV5-1	TRBJ2-2	.	.	CASRPNSNTGELFF	TGCGCCAGCAGACCTAACTCAAACACCGGGGAGCTGTTTTTT
TRBV9	TRBJ2-2	.	TRBD1	CASSPRQGNPGELFF	TGTGCCAGCAGCCCCCGACAGGGAAACCCCGGGGAGCTGTTTTTT
TRBV30	TRBJ1-4	.	.	CAWSVGIATNEKLFF	TGTGCCTGGAGTGTTGGGATTGCAACTAATGAAAAACTGTTTTTT
TRBV19	TRBJ1-4	.	.	CASNYNEKLFF	TGTGCCAGTAACTATAATGAAAAACTGTTTTTT
TRBV6-1	TRBJ1-1	.	.	CASGGNTEAFF	TGTGCCAGCGGTGGGAACACTGAAGCTTTCTTT
TRBV5-6	TRBJ2-4	few	.	CASSPGQGGKNIQYF	TGTGCCAGCAGCCCAGGGCAGGGCGGCAAAAACATTCAGTACTTC
TRBV15	TRBJ2-4	.	.	CATSWKLAKNIQYF	TGTGCCACCAGCTGGAAGCTAGCCAAAAACATTCAGTACTTC
TRBV7-9	TRBJ2-7	.	.	CASKPIRSGYEQYF	TGTGCCAGCAAACCCATCCGGTCAGGGTACGAGCAGTACTTC
TRBV10-1	TRBJ2-2	.	.	CASSDFSRANTGELFF	TGCGCCAGCAGTGATTTTTCCAGGGCGAACACCGGGGAGCTGTTTTTT
TRBV6-1	TRBJ2-1	.	TRBD2	CASSELAGGSGEQFF	TGTGCCAGCAGTGAACTAGCGGGAGGCTCGGGTGAGCAGTTCTTC
TRBV5-6	TRBJ1-4	.	.	CASSLKGGEKLFF	TGTGCCAGCAGCTTGAAAGGAGGAGAAAAACTGTTTTTT
TRBV2	TRBJ2-5	.	TRBD2	CASSALAGNQETQYF	TGTGCCAGCAGTGCCCTAGCGGGGAACCAAGAGACCCAGTACTTC
TRBV10-3	TRBJ2-3	.	.	CAISRGGTDTQYF	TGTGCCATCAGTCGCGGGGGCACAGATACGCAGTATTTT
TRBV2	TRBJ1-4	once	TRBD1	CASSPGQGFEKLFF	TGTGCCAGCAGTCCGGGACAGGGATTTGAAAAACTGTTTTTT
TRBV4-2	TRBJ1-2	many	.	CASSQDLGAGDYGYTF	TGTGCCAGCAGCCAAGATCTAGGGGCGGGGGACTATGGCTACACCTTC
TRBV2	TRBJ1-2	.	.	CASSGTAANYGYTF	TGTGCCAGCAGTGGGACAGCCGCTAACTATGGCTACACCTTC
TRBV5-4	TRBJ2-3	.	TRBD2	CASSFVAGLAGGTDTQYF	TGTGCCAGCAGCTTTGTCGCCGGACTAGCGGGAGGGACAGATACGCAGTATTTT
TRBV13	TRBJ2-3	.	.	CASSSLIYLTDTQYF	TGTGCCAGCAGCTCACTGATATACCTTACAGATACGCAGTATTTT
TRBV11-2	TRBJ2-7	.	TRBD1	CASSSILPTGGRQYF	TGTGCCAGCAGCTCCATATTACCGACAGGGGGAAGGCAGTACTTC
TRBV9	TRBJ1-3	.	.	CASSPRPAVSGNTIYF	TGTGCCAGCAGCCCTCGCCCCGCCGTATCTGGAAACACCATATATTTT
TRBV11-2	TRBJ2-5	.	.	CASSLMLGETQYF	TGTGCCAGCAGCTTAATGTTAGGGGAGACCCAGTACTTC
TRBV28	TRBJ2-1	.	.	CASSPPGPFYLF	TGTGCCAGCAGCCCCCCGGGACCCTTCTACCTCTTC
TRBV28	TRBJ1-4	.	.	CASSNPGGVSNEKLFF	TGTGCCAGCAGTAACCCCGGGGGCGTATCTAATGAAAAACTGTTTTTT
TRBV10-3	TRBJ2-1	.	TRBD2	CAIGGDGRAGEQFF	TGTGCCATCGGCGGGGACGGGAGGGCCGGTGAGCAGTTCTTC
TRBV28	TRBJ2-6	.	.	CASSAETGSSGANVLTF	TGTGCCAGCAGTGCCGAGACAGGCAGCTCTGGGGCCAACGTCCTGACTTTC
TRBV4-1	TRBJ2-5	.	TRBD2	CASSRSGLADFHRETQYF	TGCGCCAGCAGCCGATCGGGACTAGCGGATTTCCATAGGGAGACCCAGTACTTC
TRBV15	TRBJ1-2	.	.	CATSREGTDGYTF	TGTGCCACCAGCAGAGAAGGGACGGATGGCTACACCTTC
TRBV7-2	TRBJ2-5	.	.	CASSLGLHQETQYF	TGTGCCAGCAGCTTAGGGCTGCACCAAGAGACCCAGTACTTC
TRBV7-2	TRBJ2-2	.	.	CASSPPNGIISGGELFF	TGTGCCAGCAGCCCCCCAAACGGCATCATAAGTGGCGGGGAGCTGTTTTTT